The 15 T cell receptor beta chains listed next were all sequenced from one sample in a study of technical replicates of blood from several donors. Assay used: immunoSEQ multiplex PCR; TCRdb lists only in-frame clones, some missing. The repertoire holds around 62,000 clones, 95% to 98% seen once, with around 0.15% in the top ten. Sequencing was performed on T cells isolated from PBMCs. The receptor set was obtained from a human donor in good health.

Written as DNA, the CDR3 is TGCGCCAGCAGCAAGAGTCCGGGACTAGCCTACTACGAGCAGTACTTC. Encoded protein: CASSKSPGLAYYEQYF. The V and J genes are TRBV5-1 and TRBJ2-7, with 9 bases aligning to TRBD2. The CDR3 sequence is 16 residues long. Per germline, CDR1 SGHRS and CDR2 YFSETQ. The junction had 11 bases not matched to a gene; V was cut back by 4 bases and J by 3 bases.

The chain joins TRBV28 to TRBJ2-5; 8 bases line up with TRBD1. V was pared by 6 bases and J by 3 bases, with 6 bases of the junction left unmatched. Germline V CDR1 and CDR2: MDHEN, SYDVKM. The CDR3 has 14 residues. The CDR3 protein is CASSPGGAKETQYF. For the CDR3, the DNA is TGTGCCAGCAGCCCAGGGGGCGCGAAAGAGACCCAGTACTTC. Together with reference TRBV28 and TRBJ2-5, the CDR3 gives the full variable domain: DVKVTQSSRYLVKRTGEKVFLECVQDMDHENMFWYRQDPGLGLRLIYFSYDVKMKEKGDIPEGYSVSREKKERFSLILESASTNQTSMYLCASSPGGAKETQYFGPGTRLLVL.

The chain recombines TRBV29-1 with TRBJ2-7, with TRBD1 matching over 7 bases. CDR3 length equals 16 residues. CDR1 is SQVTM and CDR2 is ANQGSEA in the germline V gene. V was clipped by 1 base and J by 3 bases; unmatched bases: 12. Here the CDR3 reads CSVEGPGQHRIYEQYF. The CDR3 nucleotides are TGCAGCGTTGAAGGTCCGGGACAGCATCGAATCTACGAGCAGTACTTC.

The chain carries TRBV11-2 and TRBJ2-5; TRBD1 aligns across 9 bases. This CDR3 spans 15 amino acids. V lost 5 bases, J lost 1 base, and 5 bases stayed unmatched. The germline V gene has CDR1 SGHAT and CDR2 FQNNGV. DNA for the CDR3: TGTGCCAGCAGCAAGGACAGGGGAACCCAAGAGACCCAGTACTTC. It specifies CASSKDRGTQETQYF.

The chain's CDR3 is CSVEWATGELFF. The CDR3 region has the DNA TGCAGCGTTGAATGGGCCACCGGGGAGCTGTTTTTT. This chain uses TRBV29-1 with TRBJ2-2; D is ambiguous. V was cut by 2 bases and J by 4 bases, with 5 bases left in between. This CDR3 contains 12 residues. Germline values: CDR1 SQVTM, CDR2 ANQGSEA.

This chain connects TRBV27 to TRBJ2-4, with TRBD1 as a possible D gene (5 bases). Germline CDR1 and CDR2: MNHEY and SMNVEV (reference sequence). V was trimmed by 4 bases and J by 0 bases, leaving 10 bases between them. The CDR3 sequence is 15 residues long. This chain's CDR3 is CASSSGHLAKNIQYF. The CDR3 DNA sequence: TGTGCCAGCAGTTCTGGACACTTAGCCAAAAACATTCAGTACTTC.

The chain uses TRBV5-4 and TRBJ1-2; 9 bases match TRBD1. Per the germline V gene, CDR1 is SGHNT and CDR2 is YYREEE (reference sequence). The V gene end was trimmed by 0 bases and the J gene end by 4 bases; junction bases not matched to a gene: 7. The CDR3 runs to 16 residues. The CDR3 region is CASSLVGGQGAYGYTF. In DNA, the CDR3 is TGTGCCAGCAGCTTGGTAGGGGGACAGGGAGCCTATGGCTACACCTTC. The whole variable domain, filled in from reference TRBV5-4 and TRBJ1-2, reads ETGVTQSPTHLIKTRGQQVTLRCSSQSGHNTVSWYQQALGQGPQFIFQYYREEENGRGNFPPRFSGLQFPNYSSELNVNALELDDSALYLCASSLVGGQGAYGYTFGSGTRLTVV.

This chain's CDR3 is CASSLDSPYEQYF. CDR3 sequence (DNA): TGTGCCAGCAGTTTGGACAGTCCCTACGAGCAGTACTTC. This chain uses TRBV28 with TRBJ2-7; possible D gene TRBD1, 6 bases. This CDR3 comprises 13 residues. CDR1 and CDR2 from the germline V gene are MDHEN and SYDVKM. V lost 3 bases to trimming and J lost 2 bases, with 8 bases between them.

The V call is TRBV5-6, the J call TRBJ2-3; D is possibly TRBD2 (6 bases). Germline CDR1 reads SGHDT; CDR2 reads YYEEEE. The V end lost 0 bases, the J end lost 0 bases, and 17 bases lay between the germline ends. CDR3 length: 18 amino acids. The CDR3 region is CASSLAVTTGLSTDTQYF. CDR3 sequence (DNA): TGTGCCAGCAGCTTGGCCGTAACAACGGGACTCAGCACAGATACGCAGTATTTT.

The chain combines TRBV30 with TRBJ1-2; the D gene is possibly TRBD1 (5 bases). Germline CDR1 and CDR2: GTSNPN and SVGIG (reference sequence). The germline V and J ends were trimmed by 0 bases and 8 bases, with 10 bases remaining between them. The CDR3 spans 12 residues. The CDR3 protein is CAWSVMRGGYTF. CDR3 bases: TGTGCCTGGAGTGTAATGCGGGGGGGCTACACCTTC.

V usage is TRBV7-2 and J usage is TRBJ2-5; 9 nucleotides align to TRBD1. The CDR3 loop spans 14 amino acids. The V gene's germline CDR1 is SGHTA and CDR2 FQGNSA. V trimming: 3 bases; J trimming: 5 bases; junction bases outside the gene matches: 4. The chain's CDR3 is CASSLDRGRETQYF. For the CDR3, the DNA is TGTGCCAGCAGCTTGGACAGGGGCAGGGAGACCCAGTACTTC.

The chain carries TRBV28 and TRBJ1-5; no clear D gene. The CDR3 runs 13 residues. With 4 bases removed from V and 1 base from J, the gap between germline ends came to 5 bases. Germline loops: CDR1 MDHEN, CDR2 SYDVKM. The CDR3 region is CASSWASNQPQHF. CDR3 nucleotides: TGTGCCAGCAGTTGGGCAAGCAATCAGCCCCAGCATTTT.

This sequence joins TRBV6-1 and TRBJ2-2; 7 bases are shared with TRBD1. Germline lookup yields CDR1 MNHNS and CDR2 SASEGT. With 8 bases clipped from V and 7 bases from J, the junction kept 10 bases outside the gene matches. This CDR3 is 14 amino acids long. In DNA, the CDR3 is TGTGCCAGCGGCGACAGGGTGGATCACGGGGAGCTGTTTTTT. Translated, it gives CASGDRVDHGELFF.

The rearrangement joins TRBV27 to TRBJ2-4; D may be TRBD2 (5 bases). Germline lookup yields CDR1 MNHEY and CDR2 SMNVEV (reference sequence). V lost 3 bases and J lost 7, with 10 bases in between. The length of the CDR3 is 13 residues. The CDR3 DNA is TGTGCCAGCAGTTTTGCGGGTAGTAACATTCAGTACTTC. Translated: CASSFAGSNIQYF.

This sequence joins TRBV6-5 and TRBJ1-2; 7 bases map to TRBD1. V lost 5 bases and J lost 8; bases outside the gene matches: 5. Germline lookup yields CDR1 MNHEY and CDR2 SVGAGI. The CDR3 covers 12 residues. CDR3 sequence reads: CASSKGAEGYTF. CDR3 in DNA: TGTGCCAGCAGTAAGGGGGCGGAGGGCTACACCTTC.